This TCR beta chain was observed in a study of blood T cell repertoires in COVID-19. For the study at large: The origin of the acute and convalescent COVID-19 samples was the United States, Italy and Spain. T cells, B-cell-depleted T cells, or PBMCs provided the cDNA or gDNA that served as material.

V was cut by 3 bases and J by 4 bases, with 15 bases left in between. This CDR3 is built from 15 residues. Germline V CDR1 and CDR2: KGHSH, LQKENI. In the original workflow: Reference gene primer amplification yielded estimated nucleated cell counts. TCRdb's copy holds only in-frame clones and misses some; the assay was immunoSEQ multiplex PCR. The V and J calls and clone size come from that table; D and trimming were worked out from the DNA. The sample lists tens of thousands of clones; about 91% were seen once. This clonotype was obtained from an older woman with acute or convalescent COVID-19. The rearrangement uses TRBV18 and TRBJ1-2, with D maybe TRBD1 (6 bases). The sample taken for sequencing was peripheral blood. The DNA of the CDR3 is TGTGCCAGCTCACCGGGACGCCAGGGGTCCTATGGCTACACCTTC. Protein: CASSPGRQGSYGYTF.